This entry concerns a single TCR beta chain. This sample stems from a study of blood T cell repertoires in COVID-19. Study information: Samples representing acute and convalescent COVID-19 were sourced from the United States, Italy and Spain. In each case, the material was cDNA or gDNA derived from T cells, B-cell-depleted T cells, or PBMCs.

This CDR3 has 13 residues. Germline V gene lookup returns CDR1 SGHTA and CDR2 FQGNSA. V lost 3 bases and J lost 4, with 9 bases in between. How the authors handled the data: Nucleated cell counts were estimated from reference gene primer amplification. TCRdb keeps only in-frame clones here, not all; method: immunoSEQ multiplex PCR. V and J calls and clone size follow that table, whereas D and trimming were derived from the DNA. The sample contains about 380,000 clones, about 88% of which appear only once. Donors in Cohort 3 counted as recovered after two negative PCRs, clearance, or symptom resolution.

The sequence derives from a woman aged 18-29 years who had recovered from COVID-19. The sample comprised PBMCs or T cells enriched from blood (not recorded which). The chain couples TRBV7-2 to TRBJ1-2, with D hard to call. CDR3 sequence reads: CASSLKRAYGYTF. Written as DNA, the CDR3 is TGTGCCAGCAGCTTGAAGAGGGCCTATGGCTACACCTTC.